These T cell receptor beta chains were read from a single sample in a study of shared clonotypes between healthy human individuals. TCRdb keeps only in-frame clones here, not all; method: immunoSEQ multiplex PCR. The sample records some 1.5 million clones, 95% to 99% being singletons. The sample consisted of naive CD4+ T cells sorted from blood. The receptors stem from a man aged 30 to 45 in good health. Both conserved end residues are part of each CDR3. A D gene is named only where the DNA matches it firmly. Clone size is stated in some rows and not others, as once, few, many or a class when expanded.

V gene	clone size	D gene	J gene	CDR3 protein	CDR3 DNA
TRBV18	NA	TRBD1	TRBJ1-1	CASSFGTGEGTEAFF	TGTGCCAGCTCATTTGGGACAGGGGAAGGCACTGAAGCTTTCTTT
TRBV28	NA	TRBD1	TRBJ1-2	CASSRYGTDYGYTF	TGTGCCAGCAGTCGCTACGGGACAGACTATGGCTACACCTTC
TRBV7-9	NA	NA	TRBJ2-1	CASSLSGASNFF	TGTGCCAGCAGCTTGTCAGGGGCTAGCAACTTCTTC
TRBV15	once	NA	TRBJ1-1	CATSGGPWRGNTEAFF	TGTGCCACCAGCGGAGGACCATGGAGGGGGAACACTGAAGCTTTCTTT
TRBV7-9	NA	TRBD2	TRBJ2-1	CASSFPGTSGRSSHEQFF	TGTGCCAGCAGCTTCCCCGGGACTAGCGGGAGATCTTCCCATGAGCAGTTCTTC
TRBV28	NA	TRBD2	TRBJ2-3	CASRDSSGSPDTQYF	TGTGCCAGCAGAGACTCTAGCGGGAGCCCAGATACGCAGTATTTT
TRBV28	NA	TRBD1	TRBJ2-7	CASRDRGSYEQYF	TGTGCCAGCCGGGACAGGGGCTCCTACGAGCAGTACTTC
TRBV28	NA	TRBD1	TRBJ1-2	CASSLVGQGHYGYTF	TGTGCCAGCAGTTTAGTGGGACAGGGACACTATGGCTACACCTTC
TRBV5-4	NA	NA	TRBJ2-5	CASSLALGAIQETQYF	TGTGCCAGCAGCTTGGCCCTCGGGGCCATACAAGAGACCCAGTACTTC
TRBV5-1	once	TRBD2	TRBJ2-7	CASIFDPTSGTYEQYF	TGCGCCAGCATCTTTGACCCGACTAGCGGGACCTACGAGCAGTACTTC
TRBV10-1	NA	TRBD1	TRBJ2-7	CASSPGRDSSYEQYF	TGCGCCAGCAGTCCTGGCAGGGACAGCTCCTACGAGCAGTACTTC
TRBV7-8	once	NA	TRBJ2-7	CASSQIWGELYEQYF	TGTGCCAGCAGCCAGATCTGGGGGGAGCTCTACGAGCAGTACTTC
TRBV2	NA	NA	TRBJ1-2	CASGRTPGHGYTF	TGTGCCAGCGGGCGGACACCTGGACATGGCTACACCTTC
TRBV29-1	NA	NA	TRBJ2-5	CSVRRGWGETQYF	TGCAGCGTTCGCAGGGGATGGGGTGAGACCCAGTACTTC
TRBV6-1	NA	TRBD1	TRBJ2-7	CASSPAGTGIDEQYF	TGTGCCAGCAGTCCAGCCGGGACAGGCATCGACGAGCAGTACTTC
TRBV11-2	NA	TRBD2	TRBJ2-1	CASSLAGLAGANEQFF	TGTGCCAGCAGCTTAGCGGGACTAGCGGGAGCTAATGAGCAGTTCTTC
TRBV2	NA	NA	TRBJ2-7	CASKASPSYEQYF	TGTGCCAGCAAGGCTAGCCCATCCTACGAGCAGTACTTC
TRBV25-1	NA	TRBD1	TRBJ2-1	CASSERQGNEQFF	TGTGCCAGCAGTGAAAGACAGGGAAATGAGCAGTTCTTC
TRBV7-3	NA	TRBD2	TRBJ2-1	CASSQGLAAYNEQFF	TGTGCCAGCAGCCAGGGACTAGCGGCTTACAATGAGCAGTTCTTC
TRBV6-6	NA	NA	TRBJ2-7	CASSFLDRSYEQYF	TGTGCCAGCAGTTTCCTGGACAGATCTTACGAGCAGTACTTC
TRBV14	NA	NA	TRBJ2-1	CASSHRGRSNEQFF	TGTGCCAGCAGCCACCGAGGCCGTTCCAATGAGCAGTTCTTC
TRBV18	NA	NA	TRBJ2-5	CASSLTTRYQETQYF	TGTGCCAGCTCACTCACCACACGGTACCAAGAGACCCAGTACTTC
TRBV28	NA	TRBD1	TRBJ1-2	CASSLFLPWDREDYGYTF	TGTGCCAGCAGCCTCTTCCTTCCGTGGGACAGGGAGGATTATGGCTACACCTTC
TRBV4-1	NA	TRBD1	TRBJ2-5	CASSLAGGETQYF	TGCGCCAGCAGCCTCGCAGGGGGAGAGACCCAGTACTTC
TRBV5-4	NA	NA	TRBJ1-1	CASSLPQGLNTEAFF	TGTGCCAGCAGCTTGCCCCAGGGGCTGAACACTGAAGCTTTCTTT
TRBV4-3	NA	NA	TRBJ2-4	CASSQGTGDIQYF	TGCGCCAGCAGCCAAGGGACTGGAGACATTCAGTACTTC
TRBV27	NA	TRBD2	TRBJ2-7	CASSGTSGSQMKQYF	TGTGCCAGCAGCGGGACTAGCGGAAGCCAAATGAAGCAGTACTTC
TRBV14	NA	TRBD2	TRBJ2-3	CASSQDWSGLAISTDTQYF	TGTGCCAGCAGCCAAGATTGGTCCGGACTAGCGATCTCCACAGATACGCAGTATTTT
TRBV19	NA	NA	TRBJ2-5	CASSIRVQETQYF	TGTGCCAGTAGTATCAGGGTCCAAGAGACCCAGTACTTC